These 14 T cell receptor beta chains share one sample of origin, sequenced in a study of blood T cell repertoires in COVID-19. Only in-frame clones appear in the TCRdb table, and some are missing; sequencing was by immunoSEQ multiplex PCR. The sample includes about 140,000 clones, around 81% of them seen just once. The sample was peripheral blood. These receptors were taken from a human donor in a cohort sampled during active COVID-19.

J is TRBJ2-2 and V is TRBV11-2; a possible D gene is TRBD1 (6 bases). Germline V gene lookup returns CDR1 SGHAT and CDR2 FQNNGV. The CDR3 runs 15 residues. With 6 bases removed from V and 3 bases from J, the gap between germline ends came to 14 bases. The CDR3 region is CASSSQGTYTGELFF. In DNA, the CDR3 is TGTGCCAGCAGTTCGCAGGGGACATACACCGGGGAGCTGTTTTTT.

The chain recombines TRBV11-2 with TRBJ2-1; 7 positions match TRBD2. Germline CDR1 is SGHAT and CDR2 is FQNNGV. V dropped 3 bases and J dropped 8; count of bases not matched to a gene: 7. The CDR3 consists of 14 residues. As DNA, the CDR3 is TGTGCCAGCAGCTTTGGGGGAGGGCCGGATGAGCAGTTCTTC. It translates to CASSFGGGPDEQFF.

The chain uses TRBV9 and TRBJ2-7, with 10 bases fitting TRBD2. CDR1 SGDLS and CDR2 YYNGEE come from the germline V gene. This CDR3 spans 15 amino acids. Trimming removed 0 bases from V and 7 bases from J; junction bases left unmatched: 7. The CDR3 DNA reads TGTGCCAGCAGCGTAGACGGGACTAGCGAGAGAGAGCAGTACTTC. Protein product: CASSVDGTSEREQYF. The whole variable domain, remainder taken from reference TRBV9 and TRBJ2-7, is DSGVTQTPKHLITATGQRVTLRCSPRSGDLSVYWYQQSLDQGLQFLIQYYNGEERAKGNILERFSAQQFPDLHSELNLSSLELGDSALYFCASSVDGTSEREQYFGPGTRLTVT.

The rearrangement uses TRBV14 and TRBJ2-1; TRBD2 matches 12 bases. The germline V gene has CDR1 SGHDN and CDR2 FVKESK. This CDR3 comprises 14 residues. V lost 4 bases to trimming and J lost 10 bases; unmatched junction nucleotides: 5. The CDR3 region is CASSLGLAGWEQFF. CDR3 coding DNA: TGTGCCAGCAGCCTCGGACTAGCGGGATGGGAGCAGTTCTTC.

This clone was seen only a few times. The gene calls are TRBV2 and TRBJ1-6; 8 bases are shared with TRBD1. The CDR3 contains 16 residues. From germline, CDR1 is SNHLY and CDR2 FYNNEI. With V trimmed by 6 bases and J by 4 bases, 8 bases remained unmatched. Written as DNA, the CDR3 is TGTGCCAGCAGCGAGGACAGGGCAATTTATAATTCACCCCTCCACTTT. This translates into CASSEDRAIYNSPLHF.

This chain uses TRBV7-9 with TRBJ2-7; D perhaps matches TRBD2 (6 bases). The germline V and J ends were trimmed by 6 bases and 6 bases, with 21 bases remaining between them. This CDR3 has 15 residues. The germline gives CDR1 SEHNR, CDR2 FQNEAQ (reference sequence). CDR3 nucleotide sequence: TGTGCCAGCAGGGACTACAGCGGGCTCACCCCCGAGCAGTACTTC. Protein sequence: CASRDYSGLTPEQYF.

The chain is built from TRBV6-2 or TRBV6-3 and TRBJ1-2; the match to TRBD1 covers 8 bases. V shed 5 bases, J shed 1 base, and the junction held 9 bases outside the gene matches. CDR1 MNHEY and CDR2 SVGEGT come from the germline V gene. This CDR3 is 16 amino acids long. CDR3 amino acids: CASSPTGVEVNYGYTF. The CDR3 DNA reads TGTGCCAGCAGTCCGACAGGGGTCGAGGTTAACTATGGCTACACCTTC.

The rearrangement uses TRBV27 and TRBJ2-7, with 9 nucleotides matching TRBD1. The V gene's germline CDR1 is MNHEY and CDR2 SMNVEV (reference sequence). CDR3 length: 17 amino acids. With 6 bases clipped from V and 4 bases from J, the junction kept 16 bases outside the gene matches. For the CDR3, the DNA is TGTGCCAGCAGCAAAAATATGGGACAGGGATATATGTACGAGCAGTACTTC. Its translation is CASSKNMGQGYMYEQYF.

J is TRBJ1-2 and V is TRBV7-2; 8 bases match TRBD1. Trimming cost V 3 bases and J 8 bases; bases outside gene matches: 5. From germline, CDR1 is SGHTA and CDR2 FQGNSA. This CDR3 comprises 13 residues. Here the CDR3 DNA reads TGTGCCAGCAGCTTGGACAGGGCTTGGGGCTACACCTTC. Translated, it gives CASSLDRAWGYTF.

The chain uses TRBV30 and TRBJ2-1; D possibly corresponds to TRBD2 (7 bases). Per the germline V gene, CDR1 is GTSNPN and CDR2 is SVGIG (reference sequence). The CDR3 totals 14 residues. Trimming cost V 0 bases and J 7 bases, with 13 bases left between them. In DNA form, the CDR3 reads TGTGCCTGGAGTGTAGGGGGGGTTCTGAATGAGCAGTTCTTC. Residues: CAWSVGGVLNEQFF.

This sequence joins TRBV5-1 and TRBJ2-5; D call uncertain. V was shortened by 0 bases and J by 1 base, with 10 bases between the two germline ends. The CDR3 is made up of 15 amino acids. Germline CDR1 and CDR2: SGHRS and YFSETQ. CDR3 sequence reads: CASSLAGASQETQYF. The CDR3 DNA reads TGCGCCAGCAGCTTGGCCGGAGCTAGCCAAGAGACCCAGTACTTC.

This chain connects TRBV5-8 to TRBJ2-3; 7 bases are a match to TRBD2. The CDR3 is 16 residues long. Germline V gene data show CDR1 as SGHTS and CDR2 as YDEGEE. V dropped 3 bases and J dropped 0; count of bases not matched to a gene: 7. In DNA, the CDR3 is TGTGCCAGCAGCTGGGGAGCGGGATTGAGCACAGATACGCAGTATTTT. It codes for CASSWGAGLSTDTQYF.

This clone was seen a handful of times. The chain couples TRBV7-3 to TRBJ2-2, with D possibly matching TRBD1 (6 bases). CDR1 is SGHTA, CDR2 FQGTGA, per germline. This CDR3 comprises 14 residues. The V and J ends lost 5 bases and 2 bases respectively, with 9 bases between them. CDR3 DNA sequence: TGTGCCAGCAGCCCGGGACACAACACCGGGGAGCTGTTTTTT. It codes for CASSPGHNTGELFF.

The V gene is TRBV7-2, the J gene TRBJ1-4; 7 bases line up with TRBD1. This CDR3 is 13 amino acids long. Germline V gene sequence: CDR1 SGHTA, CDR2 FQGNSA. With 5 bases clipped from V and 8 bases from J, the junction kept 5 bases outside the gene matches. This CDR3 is CASSQDRAEKLFF. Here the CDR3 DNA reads TGTGCCAGCAGCCAAGACAGGGCCGAAAAACTGTTTTTT.